The present T cell receptor beta chain was sequenced within a study of beta chain features in type 1 diabetes. Overall study findings and caveats: Sequencing of cDNA might inflate the share of cells that strongly express TCR. Among type 1 diabetes patients, VDJ junctions had fewer insertions and more deletions. TCRB CDR3s from Type 1 diabetes patients were moderately but significantly shorter in all four CD4+ subsets.

V lost 3 bases, J lost 3 bases, and 14 bases lay in between. This CDR3 region has 16 residues. Germline CDR1 and CDR2: MDHEN and SYDVKM. Without exception, sorted populations had purity beyond 95%. Reverse transcription of all isolated RNA meant that expressed TCRB transcripts were sequenced. Roughly 3.6 million reads per sample on average were obtained from naive, central memory and regulatory T cell samples. Sequenced by immunoSEQ multiplex PCR; TCRdb stores in-frame clones only, minus some. The sample yields tens of thousands of clones, under 50% seen once. This clone was seen more than once but under ten times. What it recognizes is unknown.

The chain recombines TRBV28 with TRBJ2-2; tentatively, D is TRBD2 (5 bases). This receptor was obtained from a man aged 25-40 years with type 1 diabetes. The source material was Tregs from blood. Written as DNA, the CDR3 is TGTGCCAGCAGTTTTCTTACCCCGAGGGACACCGGGGAGCTGTTTTTT. It specifies CASSFLTPRDTGELFF.